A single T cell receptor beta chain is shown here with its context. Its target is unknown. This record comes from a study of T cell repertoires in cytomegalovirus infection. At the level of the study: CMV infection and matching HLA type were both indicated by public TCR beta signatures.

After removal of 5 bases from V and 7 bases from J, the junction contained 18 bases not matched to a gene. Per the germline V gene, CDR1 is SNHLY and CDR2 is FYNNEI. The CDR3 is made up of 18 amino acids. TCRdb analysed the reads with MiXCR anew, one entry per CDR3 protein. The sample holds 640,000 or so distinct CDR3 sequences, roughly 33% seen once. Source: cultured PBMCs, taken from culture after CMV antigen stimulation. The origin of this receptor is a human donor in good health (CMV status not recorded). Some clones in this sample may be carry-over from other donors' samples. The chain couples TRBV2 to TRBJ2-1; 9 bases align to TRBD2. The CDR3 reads CASSTPAMAGGEGNEQFF. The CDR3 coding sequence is TGTGCCAGCAGTACACCGGCCATGGCGGGAGGGGAAGGAAATGAGCAGTTCTTC.